This TCR beta chain was recovered during a study of blood T cell repertoires in COVID-19. Assay: immunoSEQ multiplex PCR; the TCRdb copy retains only in-frame clones and omits some. Of roughly 150,000 clones in the sample, approximately 91% were seen once. The source material was peripheral blood. This clonotype originated in a man aged 18 to 35 with COVID-19, enrolled during active disease.

CDR3 region: CASSLRLAGGGTWTGELFF. As DNA, the CDR3 is TGTGCCAGCAGCTTACGCCTAGCGGGAGGAGGAACATGGACCGGGGAGCTGTTTTTT. The chain combines TRBV7-8 with TRBJ2-2; 11 bases align to TRBD2. CDR1 is SGHVS, CDR2 FQNEAQ, per germline. The length of the CDR3 is 19 residues. With 2 bases clipped from V and 5 bases from J, the junction kept 13 bases outside the gene matches.